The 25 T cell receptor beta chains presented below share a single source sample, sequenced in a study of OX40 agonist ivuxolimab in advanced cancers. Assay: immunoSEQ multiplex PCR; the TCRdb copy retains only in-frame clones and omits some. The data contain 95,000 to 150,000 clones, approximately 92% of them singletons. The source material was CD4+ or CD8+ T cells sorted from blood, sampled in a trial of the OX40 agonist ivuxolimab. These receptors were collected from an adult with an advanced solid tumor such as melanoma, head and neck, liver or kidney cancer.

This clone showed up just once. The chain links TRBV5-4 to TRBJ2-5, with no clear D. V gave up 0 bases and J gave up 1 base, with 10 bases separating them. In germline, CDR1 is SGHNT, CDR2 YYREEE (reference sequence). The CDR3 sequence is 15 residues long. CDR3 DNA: TGTGCCAGCAGCTTGGTCATCCTGGGCCAAGAGACCCAGTACTTC. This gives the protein CASSLVILGQETQYF.

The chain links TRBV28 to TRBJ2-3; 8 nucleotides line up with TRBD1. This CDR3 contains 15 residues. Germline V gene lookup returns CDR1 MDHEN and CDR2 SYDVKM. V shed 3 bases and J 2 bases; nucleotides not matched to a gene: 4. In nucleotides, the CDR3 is TGTGCCAGCAGTTTGACGGGACAGGCCACAGATACGCAGTATTTT. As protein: CASSLTGQATDTQYF.

The CDR3 nucleotides are TGCGCCAGCAGCCAAGTCGCCAGTGAGCAGTTCTTC. Translating it yields CASSQVASEQFF. This chain links TRBV4-1 with TRBJ2-1; D is unresolved. V lost 1 base to trimming and J lost 9 bases, with 7 bases between them. The CDR3 has 12 amino acids. Germline V gene sequence: CDR1 MGHRA, CDR2 YSYEKL.

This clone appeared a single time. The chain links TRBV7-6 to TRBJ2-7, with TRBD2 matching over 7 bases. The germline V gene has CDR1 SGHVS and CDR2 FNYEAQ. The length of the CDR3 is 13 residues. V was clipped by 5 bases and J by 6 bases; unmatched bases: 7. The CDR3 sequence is CASSLSSGGEQYF. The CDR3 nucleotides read TGTGCCAGCAGCCTGTCGTCGGGAGGCGAGCAGTACTTC.

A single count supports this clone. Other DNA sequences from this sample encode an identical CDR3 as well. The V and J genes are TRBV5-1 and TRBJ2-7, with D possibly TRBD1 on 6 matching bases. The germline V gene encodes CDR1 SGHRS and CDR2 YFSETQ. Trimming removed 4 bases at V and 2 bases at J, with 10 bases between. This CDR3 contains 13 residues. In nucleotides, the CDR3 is TGCGCCAGCAGCAAGGACAGAACCTACGAGCAGTACTTC. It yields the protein CASSKDRTYEQYF.

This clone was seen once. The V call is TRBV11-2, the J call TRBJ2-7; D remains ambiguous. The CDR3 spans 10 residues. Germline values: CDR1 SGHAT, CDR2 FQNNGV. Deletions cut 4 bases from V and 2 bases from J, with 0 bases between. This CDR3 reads CASSSYEQYF. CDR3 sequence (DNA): TGTGCCAGCAGCTCCTACGAGCAGTACTTC.

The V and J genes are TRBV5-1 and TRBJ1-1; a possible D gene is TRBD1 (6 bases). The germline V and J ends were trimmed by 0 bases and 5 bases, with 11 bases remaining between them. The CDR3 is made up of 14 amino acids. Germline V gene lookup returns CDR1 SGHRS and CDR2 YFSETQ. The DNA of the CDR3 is TGCGCCAGCAGCTTGGAGGGGGATCGGACTGAAGCTTTCTTT. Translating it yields CASSLEGDRTEAFF.

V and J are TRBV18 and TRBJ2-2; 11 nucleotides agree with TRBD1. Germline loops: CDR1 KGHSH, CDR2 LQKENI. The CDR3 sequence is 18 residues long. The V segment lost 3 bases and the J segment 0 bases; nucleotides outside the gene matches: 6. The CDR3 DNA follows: TGTGCCAGCTCACCCCGGACAGGGGGCAATCCGAACACCGGGGAGCTGTTTTTT. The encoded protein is CASSPRTGGNPNTGELFF.

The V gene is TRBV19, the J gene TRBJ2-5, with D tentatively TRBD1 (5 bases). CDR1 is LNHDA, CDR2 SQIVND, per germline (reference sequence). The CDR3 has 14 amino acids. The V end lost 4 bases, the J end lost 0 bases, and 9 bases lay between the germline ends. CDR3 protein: CASSTGMDQETQYF. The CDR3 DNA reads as TGTGCCAGTAGTACAGGGATGGACCAAGAGACCCAGTACTTC.

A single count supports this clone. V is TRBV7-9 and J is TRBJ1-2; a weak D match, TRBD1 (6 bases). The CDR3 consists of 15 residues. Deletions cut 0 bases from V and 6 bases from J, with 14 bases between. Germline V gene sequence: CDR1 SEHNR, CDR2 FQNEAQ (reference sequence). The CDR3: CASSLAFNRAHGYTF. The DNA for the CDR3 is TGTGCCAGCAGCTTAGCCTTTAACAGGGCCCATGGCTACACCTTC.

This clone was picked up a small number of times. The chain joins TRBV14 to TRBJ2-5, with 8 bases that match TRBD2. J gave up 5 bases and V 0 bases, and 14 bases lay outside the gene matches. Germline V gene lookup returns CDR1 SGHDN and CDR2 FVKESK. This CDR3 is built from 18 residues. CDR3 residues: CASSQDYSGTGLMETQYF. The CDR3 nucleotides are TGTGCCAGCAGCCAAGATTATAGCGGGACTGGGTTAATGGAGACCCAGTACTTC.

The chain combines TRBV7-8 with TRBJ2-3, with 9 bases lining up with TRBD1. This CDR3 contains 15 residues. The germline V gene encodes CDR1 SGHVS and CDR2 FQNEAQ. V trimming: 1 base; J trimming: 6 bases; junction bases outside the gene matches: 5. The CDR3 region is CASSLDRDRADTQYF. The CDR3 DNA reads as TGTGCCAGCAGCTTAGACAGGGACAGGGCGGATACGCAGTATTTT.

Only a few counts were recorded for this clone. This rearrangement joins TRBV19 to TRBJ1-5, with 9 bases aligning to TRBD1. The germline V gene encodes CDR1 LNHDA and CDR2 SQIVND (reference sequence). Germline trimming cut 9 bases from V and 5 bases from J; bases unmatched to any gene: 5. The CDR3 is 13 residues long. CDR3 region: CASQGTGHQPQHF. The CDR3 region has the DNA TGTGCCAGCCAAGGGACAGGGCATCAGCCCCAGCATTTT.

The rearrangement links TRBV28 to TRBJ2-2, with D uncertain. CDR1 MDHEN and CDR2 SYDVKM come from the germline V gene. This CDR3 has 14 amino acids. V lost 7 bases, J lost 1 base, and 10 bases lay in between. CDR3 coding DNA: TGTGCCAGCATCGCTGGGCTGAACACCGGGGAGCTGTTTTTT. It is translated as CASIAGLNTGELFF.

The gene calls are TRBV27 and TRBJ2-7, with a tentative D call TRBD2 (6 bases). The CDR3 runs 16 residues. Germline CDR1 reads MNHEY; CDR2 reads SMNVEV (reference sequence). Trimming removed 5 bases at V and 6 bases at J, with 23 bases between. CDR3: CASSPRGTLIGSEQYF. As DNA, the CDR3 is TGTGCCAGCAGTCCACGGGGGACCCTCATCGGTAGCGAGCAGTACTTC.

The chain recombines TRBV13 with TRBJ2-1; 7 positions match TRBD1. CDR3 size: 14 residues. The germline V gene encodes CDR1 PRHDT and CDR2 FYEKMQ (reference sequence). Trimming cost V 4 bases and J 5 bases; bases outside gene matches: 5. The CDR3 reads CASSSLTGDNEQFF. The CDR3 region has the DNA TGTGCCAGCAGCTCCCTTACAGGGGACAATGAGCAGTTCTTC. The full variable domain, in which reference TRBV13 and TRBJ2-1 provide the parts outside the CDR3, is AAGVIQSPRHLIKEKRETATLKCYPIPRHDTVYWYQQGPGQDPQFLISFYEKMQSDKGSIPDRFSAQQFSDYHSELNMSSLELGDSALYFCASSSLTGDNEQFFGPGTRLTVL.

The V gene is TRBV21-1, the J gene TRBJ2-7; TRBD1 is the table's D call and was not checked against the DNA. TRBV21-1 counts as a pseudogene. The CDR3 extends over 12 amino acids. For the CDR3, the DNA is TGTGCCAGCAGCAAAGCGAGGGGGCTGAAACACTTC. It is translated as CASSKARGLKHF.

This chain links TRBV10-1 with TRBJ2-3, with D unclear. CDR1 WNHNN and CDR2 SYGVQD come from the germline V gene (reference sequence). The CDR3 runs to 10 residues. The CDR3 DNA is TGCGTCGGTTGGTGGGATACGCAGTATTTT. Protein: CVGWWDTQYF.

The CDR3 DNA is TGTGCCAGCAGCCCCCAGGCATCGGGGAACACTGAAGCTTTCTTT. The encoded protein is CASSPQASGNTEAFF. The J gene is TRBJ1-1, the V gene TRBV7-2, with D uncertain. V lost 5 bases and J lost 1, with 14 bases in between. Per the germline V gene, CDR1 is SGHTA and CDR2 is FQGNSA. The CDR3 is 15 amino acids.

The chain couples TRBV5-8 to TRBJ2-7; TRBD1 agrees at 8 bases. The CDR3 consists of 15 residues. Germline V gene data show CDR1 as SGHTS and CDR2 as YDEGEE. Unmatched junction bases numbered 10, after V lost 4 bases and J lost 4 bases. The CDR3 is CASSQVTGAAYEQYF. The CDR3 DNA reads TGTGCCAGCAGCCAGGTGACAGGGGCGGCGTACGAGCAGTACTTC. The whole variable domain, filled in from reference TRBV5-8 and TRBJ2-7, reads EAGVTQSPTHLIKTRGQQATLRCSPISGHTSVYWYQQALGLGLQFLLWYDEGEERNRGNFPPRFSGRQFPNYSSELNVNALELEDSALYLCASSQVTGAAYEQYFGPGTRLTVT.

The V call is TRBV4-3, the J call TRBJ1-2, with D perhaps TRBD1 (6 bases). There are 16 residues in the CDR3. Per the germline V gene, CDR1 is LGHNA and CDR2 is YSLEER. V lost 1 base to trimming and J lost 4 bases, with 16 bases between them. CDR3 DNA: TGCGCCAGCAGCCAAGCGGGGAACCAGGGGCCCTATGGCTACACCTTC. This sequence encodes CASSQAGNQGPYGYTF.

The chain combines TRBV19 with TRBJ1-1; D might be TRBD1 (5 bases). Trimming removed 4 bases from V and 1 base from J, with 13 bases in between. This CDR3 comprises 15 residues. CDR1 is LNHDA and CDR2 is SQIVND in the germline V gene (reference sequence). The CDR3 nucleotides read TGTGCCAGTAGTACCAAAGGCCAGGGGAACACTGAAGCTTTCTTT. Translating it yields CASSTKGQGNTEAFF.

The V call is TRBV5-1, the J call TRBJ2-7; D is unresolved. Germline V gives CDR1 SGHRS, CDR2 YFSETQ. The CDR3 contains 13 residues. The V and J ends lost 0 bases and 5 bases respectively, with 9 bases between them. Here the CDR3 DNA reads TGCGCCAGCAGCTTGGATGGGGTCCACGAGCAGTACTTC. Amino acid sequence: CASSLDGVHEQYF.

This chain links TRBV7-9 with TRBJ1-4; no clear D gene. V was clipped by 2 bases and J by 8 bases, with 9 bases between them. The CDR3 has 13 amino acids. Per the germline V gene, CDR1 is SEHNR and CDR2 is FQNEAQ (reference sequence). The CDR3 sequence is CASSLRASEKLFF. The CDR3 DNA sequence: TGTGCCAGCAGCTTAAGGGCGTCCGAAAAACTGTTTTTT.

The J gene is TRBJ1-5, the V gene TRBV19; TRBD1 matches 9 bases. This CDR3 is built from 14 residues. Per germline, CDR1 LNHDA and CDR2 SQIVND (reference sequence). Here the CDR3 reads CGTSQGASNQPQHF. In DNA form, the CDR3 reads TGTGGCACATCACAGGGGGCGAGCAATCAGCCCCAGCATTTT.